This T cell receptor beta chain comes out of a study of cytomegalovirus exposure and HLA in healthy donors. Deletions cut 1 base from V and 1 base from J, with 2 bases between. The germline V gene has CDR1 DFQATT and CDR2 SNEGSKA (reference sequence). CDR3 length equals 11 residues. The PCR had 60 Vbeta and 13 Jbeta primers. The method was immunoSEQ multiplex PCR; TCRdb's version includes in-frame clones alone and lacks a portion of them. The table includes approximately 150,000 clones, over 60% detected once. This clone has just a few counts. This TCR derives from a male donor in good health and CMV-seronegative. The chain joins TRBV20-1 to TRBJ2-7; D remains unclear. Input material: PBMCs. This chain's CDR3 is CSARVSYEQYF. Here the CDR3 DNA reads TGCAGTGCTAGAGTATCCTACGAGCAGTACTTC.